Listed below are T cell receptor beta chains from one sample, sequenced in a study of breast tumors, draining lymph nodes, adjacent tissues. Each CDR3 protein gets one entry after TCRdb re-called the multiplex PCR reads with MiXCR. Seen here are more than 80,000 distinct CDR3 sequences, about 30% observed once, and the top ten hold approximately 5.4%. Input material: axillary lymph node tissue. Receptors were obtained from a female donor with breast cancer. Some clones in this sample may be carry-over from other donors' samples. Both conserved end residues are part of each CDR3. The D gene is left open where the match is weak. Rows may omit the clone size; those that give it use once, few, many or a size class.

j_gene | d_gene | v_gene | abundance | CDR3aa | CDR3nt
TRBJ2-3 | TRBD1 | TRBV12-3/TRBV12-4 | many | CASRPTGEDTQYF | TGTGCCAGCAGGCCCACAGGGGAAGATACGCAGTATTTT
TRBJ1-4 | - | TRBV9 | - | CAGSVGDGGTNETLFF | TGTGCCGGCAGCGTAGGGGATGGGGGCACTAATGAAACACTGTTTTTT
TRBJ2-2 | - | TRBV9 | many | CASSLWATGELFF | TGTGCCAGCAGCCTTTGGGCCACCGGGGAGCTGTTTTTT
TRBJ1-1 | - | TRBV20-1 | - | CSARGLGLAAAFF | TGCAGTGCTAGAGGGCTGGGGTTGGCTGCAGCTTTCTTT
TRBJ1-2 | - | TRBV7-2 | - | CASSLLAGSNYGYAF | TGTGCCAGCAGCTTGCTGGCAGGTTCCAACTATGGCTACGCCTTC
TRBJ1-2 | TRBD1 | TRBV28 | many | CASSLVGTGSYYGYTF | TGTGCCAGCAGTTTAGTTGGGACAGGGTCCTACTATGGCTACACCTTC
TRBJ2-2 | - | TRBV15 | - | CATGKANYTGELFF | TGTGCCACCGGCAAAGCGAACTACACCGGGGAGCTGTTTTTT
TRBJ2-6 | - | TRBV20-1 | many | CSAVRASGANVLTF | TGCAGTGCCGTAAGGGCCTCTGGGGCCAACGTCCTGACTTTC
TRBJ2-5 | TRBD1 | TRBV12-3/TRBV12-4 | many | CASSLSARGMETQYF | TGTGCCAGCAGTTTGTCGGCCAGGGGGATGGAGACCCAGTACTTC
TRBJ2-6 | TRBD1 | TRBV19 | many | CASSSVGQGGGANVLTF | TGTGCCAGTAGTTCCGTCGGACAGGGCGGTGGGGCCAACGTCCTGACTTTC
TRBJ2-3 | TRBD2 | TRBV5-1 | many | CASSPGTSGGSSTDTQYF | TGCGCCAGCAGCCCCGGGACTAGCGGGGGATCTAGCACAGATACGCAGTATTTT
TRBJ2-7 | - | TRBV7-9 | many | CASSLRQAGHYEQYF | TGTGCCAGCAGCTTGCGGCAGGCGGGACACTACGAGCAGTACTTC
TRBJ1-3 | - | TRBV4-1 | - | CASSQVGARGTGNTIYF | TGCGCCAGCAGCCAAGTAGGAGCGCGGGGGACTGGAAACACCATATATTTT
TRBJ2-7 | TRBD2 | TRBV19 | many | CASSIGSGITYEQYF | TGTGCCAGTAGCATCGGTAGCGGGATTACCTACGAGCAGTACTTC
TRBJ1-5 | - | TRBV6-1 | many | CATLIGWASGNQPQHF | TGTGCCACCTTAATCGGGTGGGCCAGCGGAAATCAGCCCCAGCATTTT
TRBJ1-5 | - | TRBV11-2 | many | CASSPTLGGQPQHF | TGTGCCAGCAGCCCAACCTTGGGGGGCCAGCCCCAGCATTTT
TRBJ2-3 | TRBD2 | TRBV20-1 | - | CSANQRGLAGGLTDTQYF | TGCAGTGCCAACCAGCGGGGACTAGCGGGGGGTTTAACAGATACGCAGTATTTT
TRBJ2-6 | - | TRBV11-2 | - | CASSVGPTTSSGANVLTF | TGTGCCAGCAGCGTCGGCCCTACTACTAGTTCTGGGGCCAACGTCCTGACTTTC
TRBJ2-7 | - | TRBV7-8 | many | CASSGDFRSYEQYF | TGTGCCAGCAGCGGGGACTTCCGCTCCTACGAGCAGTACTTC
TRBJ2-5 | TRBD1 | TRBV10-3 | - | CVIRDRQTQETRYF | TGTGTCATCAGGGACAGACAGACCCAAGAGACCCGGTACTTC
TRBJ2-1 | TRBD1 | TRBV3-1 | many | CASSQRETGSNEQFF | TGTGCCAGCAGCCAAAGGGAGACAGGGTCAAATGAGCAGTTCTTC
TRBJ1-1 | TRBD1 | TRBV6-5 | - | CASTPRTGSEAFF | TGTGCCAGCACCCCGAGGACAGGGTCTGAAGCTTTCTTT
TRBJ2-7 | - | TRBV7-3 | many | CASSLSRAGEQYF | TGTGCCAGCAGCTTAAGTCGTGCGGGCGAGCAGTACTTC
TRBJ1-2 | - | TRBV6-5 | - | CAHSLDRMGYTF | TGTGCCCACAGCCTAGACAGGATGGGCTACACCTTC
TRBJ1-1 | - | TRBV7-8 | - | CASSPRGNTEAFF | TGTGCCAGCAGCCCAAGGGGGAACACTGAAGCTTTCTTT
TRBJ2-5 | TRBD2 | TRBV20-1 | - | CSARTSGAETQYF | TGCAGTGCTAGGACTAGCGGGGCAGAGACCCAGTACTTC
TRBJ2-7 | TRBD2 | TRBV6-5 | many | CASRTGTSHEQYF | TGTGCCAGCAGGACCGGGACTAGCCACGAGCAGTACTTC
TRBJ2-7 | TRBD1 | TRBV6-6 | many | CASSSTGVVYEQYF | TGTGCCAGCAGTTCTACAGGGGTGGTCTACGAGCAGTACTTC
TRBJ1-1 | - | TRBV2 | - | CASSQETALTEAFF | TGTGCCAGCAGCCAAGAGACAGCCCTCACTGAAGCTTTCTTT
TRBJ2-1 | TRBD1 | TRBV7-9 | - | CASSTGQGHYNEQFF | TGTGCCAGCAGCACGGGACAGGGACACTACAATGAGCAGTTCTTC
TRBJ2-3 | - | TRBV11-2 | - | CASSLIRGTDTQYF | TGTGCCAGCAGCTTGATAAGGGGTACAGATACGCAGTATTTT